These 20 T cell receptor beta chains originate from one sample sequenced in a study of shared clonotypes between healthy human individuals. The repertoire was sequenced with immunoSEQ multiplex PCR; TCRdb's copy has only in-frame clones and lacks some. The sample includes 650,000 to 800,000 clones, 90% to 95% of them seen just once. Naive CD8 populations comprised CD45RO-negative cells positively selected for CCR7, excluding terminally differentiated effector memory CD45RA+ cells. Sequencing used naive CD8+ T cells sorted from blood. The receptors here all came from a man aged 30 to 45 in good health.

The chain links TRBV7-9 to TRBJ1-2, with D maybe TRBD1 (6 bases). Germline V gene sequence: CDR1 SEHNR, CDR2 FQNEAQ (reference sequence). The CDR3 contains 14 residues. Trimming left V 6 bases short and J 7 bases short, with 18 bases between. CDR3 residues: CASSYSDSGGGYTF. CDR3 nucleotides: TGTGCCAGCAGTTACTCGGACAGCGGCGGTGGCTACACCTTC.

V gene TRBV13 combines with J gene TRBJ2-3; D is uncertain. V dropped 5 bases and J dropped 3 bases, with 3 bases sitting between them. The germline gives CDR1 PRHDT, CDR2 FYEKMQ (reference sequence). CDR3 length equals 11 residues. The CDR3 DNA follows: TGTGCCAGCAGCGAAACAGATACGCAGTATTTT. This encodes CASSETDTQYF.

CDR3 protein: CASSENWGNTEAFF. The CDR3 bases are TGTGCCAGCAGCGAGAATTGGGGTAACACTGAAGCTTTCTTT. This rearrangement joins TRBV9 to TRBJ1-1; the D is unclear. Germline CDR1 reads SGDLS; CDR2 reads YYNGEE. Trimming took off 3 bases at V and 2 bases at J, with 11 bases between the two ends. CDR3 length equals 14 residues.

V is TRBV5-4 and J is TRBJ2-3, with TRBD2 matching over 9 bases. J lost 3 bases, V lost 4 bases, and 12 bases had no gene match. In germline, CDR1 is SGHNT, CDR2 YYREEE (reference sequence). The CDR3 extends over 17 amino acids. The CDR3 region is CASSGGDLSGRTDTQYF. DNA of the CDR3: TGTGCCAGCAGCGGAGGGGATCTCAGCGGGAGGACAGATACGCAGTATTTT.

The CDR3 loop reads CASGRPDNEQFF. The CDR3 DNA reads as TGTGCCAGCGGGAGACCTGACAATGAGCAGTTCTTC. The chain uses TRBV27 and TRBJ2-1; possible D gene TRBD2, 5 bases. V was clipped by 8 bases and J by 5 bases, with 10 bases between them. Germline V gene lookup returns CDR1 MNHEY and CDR2 SMNVEV (reference sequence). The length of the CDR3 is 12 residues.

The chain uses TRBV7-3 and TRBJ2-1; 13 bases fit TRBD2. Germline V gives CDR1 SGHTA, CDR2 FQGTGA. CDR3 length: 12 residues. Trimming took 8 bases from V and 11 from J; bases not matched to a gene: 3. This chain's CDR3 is CASGGTSGKQFF. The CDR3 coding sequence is TGTGCCAGCGGGGGGACTAGCGGGAAGCAGTTCTTC.

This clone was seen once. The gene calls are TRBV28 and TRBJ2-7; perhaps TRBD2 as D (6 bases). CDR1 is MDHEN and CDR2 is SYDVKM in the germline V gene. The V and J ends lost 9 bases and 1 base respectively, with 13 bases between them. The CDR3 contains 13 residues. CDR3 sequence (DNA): TGTGCCAGTAAGACTAGTCCTTCCTACGAGCAGTACTTC. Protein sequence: CASKTSPSYEQYF.

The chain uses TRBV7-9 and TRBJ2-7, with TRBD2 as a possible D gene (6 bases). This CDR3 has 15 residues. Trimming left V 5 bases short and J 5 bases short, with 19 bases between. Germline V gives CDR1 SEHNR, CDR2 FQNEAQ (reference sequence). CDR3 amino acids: CASSPGASWGDEQYF. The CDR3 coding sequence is TGTGCCAGCAGCCCCGGGGCCAGCTGGGGGGACGAGCAGTACTTC.

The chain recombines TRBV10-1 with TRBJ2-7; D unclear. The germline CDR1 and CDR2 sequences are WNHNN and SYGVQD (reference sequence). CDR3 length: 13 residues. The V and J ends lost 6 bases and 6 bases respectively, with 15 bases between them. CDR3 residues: CASRYPASGEQYF. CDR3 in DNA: TGCGCCAGCAGATACCCCGCTTCTGGCGAGCAGTACTTC.

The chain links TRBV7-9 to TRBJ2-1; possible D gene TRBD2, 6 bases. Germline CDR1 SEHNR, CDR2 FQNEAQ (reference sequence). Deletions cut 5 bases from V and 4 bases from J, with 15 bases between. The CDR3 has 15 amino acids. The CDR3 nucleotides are TGTGCCAGCAGCGTCATGCGGGACGCTTACAATGAGCAGTTCTTC. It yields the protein CASSVMRDAYNEQFF.

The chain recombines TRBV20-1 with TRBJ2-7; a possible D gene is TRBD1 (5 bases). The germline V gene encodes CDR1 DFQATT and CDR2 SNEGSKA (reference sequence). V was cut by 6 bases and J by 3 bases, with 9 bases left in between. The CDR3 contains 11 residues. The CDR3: CSAADNYEQYF. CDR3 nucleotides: TGCAGTGCCGCGGACAACTACGAGCAGTACTTC.

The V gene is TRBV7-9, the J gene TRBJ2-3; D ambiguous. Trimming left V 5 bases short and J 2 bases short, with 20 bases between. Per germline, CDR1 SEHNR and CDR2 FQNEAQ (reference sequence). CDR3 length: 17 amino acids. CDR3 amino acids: CASSHTQGNFPTDTQYF. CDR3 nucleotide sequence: TGTGCCAGCAGCCACACCCAAGGGAATTTCCCCACAGATACGCAGTATTTT. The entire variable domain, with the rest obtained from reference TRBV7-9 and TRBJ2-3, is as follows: DTGVSQNPRHKITKRGQNVTFRCDPISEHNRLYWYRQTLGQGPEFLTYFQNEAQLEKSRLLSDRFSAERPKGSFSTLEIQRTEQGDSAMYLCASSHTQGNFPTDTQYFGPGTRLTVL.

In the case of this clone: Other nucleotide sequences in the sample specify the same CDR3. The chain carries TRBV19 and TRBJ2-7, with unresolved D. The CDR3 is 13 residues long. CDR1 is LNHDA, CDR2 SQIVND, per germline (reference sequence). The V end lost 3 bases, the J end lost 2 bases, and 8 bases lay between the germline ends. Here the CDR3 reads CASSMTPPYEQYF. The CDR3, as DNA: TGTGCCAGTAGTATGACCCCCCCCTACGAGCAGTACTTC.

In DNA form, the CDR3 reads TGTGCCAGTGTAGGATCTAGCGGGAGGCACTCCTACAATGAGCAGTTCTTC. It encodes CASVGSSGRHSYNEQFF. The chain employs TRBV19 and TRBJ2-1; 11 positions match TRBD2. CDR1 and CDR2 from the germline V gene are LNHDA and SQIVND (reference sequence). The CDR3 spans 17 residues. The trim removed 8 bases at V and 0 bases at J, leaving 9 bases unmatched.

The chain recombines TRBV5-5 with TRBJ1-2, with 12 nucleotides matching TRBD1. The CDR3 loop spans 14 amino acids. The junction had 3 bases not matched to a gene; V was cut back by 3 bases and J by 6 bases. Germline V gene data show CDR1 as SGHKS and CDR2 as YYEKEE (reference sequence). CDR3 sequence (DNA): TGTGCCAGCAGCTGGGGACAGGGGGCGGATGGCTACACCTTC. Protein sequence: CASSWGQGADGYTF.

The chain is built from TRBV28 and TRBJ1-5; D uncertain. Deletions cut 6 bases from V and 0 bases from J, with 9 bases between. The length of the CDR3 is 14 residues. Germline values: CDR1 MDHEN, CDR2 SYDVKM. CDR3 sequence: CASRYDTSNQPQHF. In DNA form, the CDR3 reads TGTGCCAGCAGATACGACACTAGCAATCAGCCCCAGCATTTT.

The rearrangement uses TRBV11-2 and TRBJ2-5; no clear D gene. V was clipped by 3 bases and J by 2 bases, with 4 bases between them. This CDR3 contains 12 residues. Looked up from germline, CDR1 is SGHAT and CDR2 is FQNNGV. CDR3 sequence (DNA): TGTGCCAGCAGCTTGAGGCAAGAGACCCAGTACTTC. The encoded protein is CASSLRQETQYF.

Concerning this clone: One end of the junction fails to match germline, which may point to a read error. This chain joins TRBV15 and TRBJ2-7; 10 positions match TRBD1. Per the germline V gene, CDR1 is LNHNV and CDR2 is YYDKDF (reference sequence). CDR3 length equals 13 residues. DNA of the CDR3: TGTGCCACCAGCAGACGACAGGGGGCTACTTGGGACTTC. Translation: CATSRRQGATWDF. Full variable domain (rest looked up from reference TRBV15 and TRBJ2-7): DAMVIQNPRYQVTQFGKPVTLSCSQTLNHNVMYWYQQKSSQAPKLLFHYYDKDFNNEADTPDNFQSRRPNTSFCFLDIRSPGLGDTAMYLCATSRRQGATWDFGPGTRLTVT.

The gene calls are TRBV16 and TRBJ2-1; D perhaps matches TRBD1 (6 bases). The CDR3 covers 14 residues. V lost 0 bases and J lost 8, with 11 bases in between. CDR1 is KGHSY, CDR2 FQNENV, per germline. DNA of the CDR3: TGTGCCAGCAGCCAATCGTTGGGGGCGGATGAGCAGTTCTTC. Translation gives CASSQSLGADEQFF.

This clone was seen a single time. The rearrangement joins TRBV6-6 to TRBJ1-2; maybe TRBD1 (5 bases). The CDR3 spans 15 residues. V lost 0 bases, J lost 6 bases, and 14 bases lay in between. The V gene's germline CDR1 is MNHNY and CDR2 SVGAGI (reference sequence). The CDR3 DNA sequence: TGTGCCAGCAGTTACTCCTTGCCAGGGTCGGATGGCTACACCTTC. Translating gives CASSYSLPGSDGYTF.